The present T cell receptor beta chain was sequenced within a study of blood T cells in healthy people across ages (dated by TCRdb to between 2014 and 2017). Notes on the research overall: In model experiments, template switching captured about one uniquely barcoded TCR beta cDNA molecule for every two T cells. Donors were grouped into four age groups: young (average 16 years), middle-aged (roughly 38), aged (around 60) and long-lived (approximately 81). The study measured age-related changes in TCR beta repertoire diversity using deep sequencing normalized with unique cDNA molecular identifiers. To avoid experimental bias, donors of different ages were spread randomly across the sequencing lanes. The study analyzed two additional independent replicas of 1 million unique cDNA reads from the same blood draw for two donors, one aged 18 to 29 and one aged 80 or older.

What the work shows at the level of the full study, not this receptor alone: Compared with the aged group, the long-lived group had more naive CD4+ T cells, fewer expanded clones and increased TCR diversity, a pattern suggesting age selection. Bulk unsorted PBMC profiling prevented conclusive comparison of naive and antigen-experienced compartments. As age increased, observed TCR beta diversity per million T cells dropped in a roughly linear way, and a significant reduction was already evident by age around 41. Estimates of total diversity based on one million sequenced T cells were considered lower bounds and underestimates. Donor CMV infection status was unknown, potentially confounding age-related changes in expanded clonotypes. There was a strong correlation between observed TCR beta diversity and the percentage of naive T cells measured by flow cytometry.

Systemically healthy Caucasian individuals from Russia, roughly 40 in total and aged about 6 to 90 years, were included as donors. Approximately 9 milliliters of peripheral blood were collected from each donor into EDTA-treated Vacutainer tubes. Ficoll-Paque density-gradient centrifugation was used to isolate PBMCs, with at least 6.5 million obtained per sample. Trizol reagent was used to extract total RNA from PBMCs, with at least 6 micrograms per sample. The percentages of naive CD45RAhigh/CD27high T cells were determined by flow cytometry on a PBMC aliquot from every donor. Library method: 5' RACE. The sequencer was an Illumina HiSeq 2500. A second PCR of about 6 to 11 cycles was performed with a sample-barcoded 5' primer and a J-beta primer mix. Each TCR beta cDNA molecule received a unique molecular identifier from a template-switch 5' adaptor carrying 12 random nucleotides. At least 3 million CDR3-containing paired-end reads were obtained from each sample. First-strand cDNA synthesis was performed from all RNA using the Mint cDNA synthesis kit, with priming by a TRBC-specific oligonucleotide. Following uracil-DNA glycosylase treatment, a first 18-cycle PCR with universal primers M1SS and BC2_uni_R was performed on all cDNA. In the source study's methods: For normalization, 1 million high-quality reads were randomly selected from each sample, with every read carrying a distinct molecular identifier. Instead of being binned into consensus sequences, reads that shared molecular identifiers were thrown out. CDR3 identification, clonotype clustering and error correction used MiTCR with a Q25 quality threshold and the strictest error-elimination algorithm. A nonparametric unseen species model with Euler transformation was used to estimate a lower bound on total TCR beta diversity. TCRdb itself trimmed the public reads at Q25 with fastp, ran MiXCR and retained productive beta chains. Rows matching on CDR3 protein sequence are summarized as one entry with the most common DNA and genes. Clone size and V and J calls follow TCRdb, not the original study. The sample records over a million distinct CDR3 sequences, approximately 59% of which are singletons. The leading ten clones occupy roughly 6.3% of the sample.

The cysteine opens and the phenylalanine closes a CDR3 of 16 amino acids. Only the CDR3 part of the read is kept: 48 bases, read in frame from the first base. After removal of 4 bases from V and 3 bases from J, the junction retains 12 bases not matched to a gene. The germline V gene specifies SGHRS as CDR1 and YFSETQ as CDR2. This clonotype turned up a few times. Its recognized antigen is unknown. No qualities accompany the bases; no much larger clone lies one base away. Sequencing was carried out using blood. Recombination connected TRBV5-1 to TRBJ2-7, with 8 bases in between that match TRBD1. The receptor's source is a man aged 18 to 30 in good health. The bases are TGCGCCAGCAGCCCCGGTCCGGGACAGGAATTCTACGAGCAGTACTTC. Translated, it reads CASSPGPGQEFYEQYF.